This T cell receptor beta chain was observed in a study of blood T cell repertoires in COVID-19. The method was immunoSEQ multiplex PCR; TCRdb's version includes in-frame clones alone and lacks a portion of them. In the table there are more than 200,000 clones, approximately 87% of which are singletons. Material for sequencing was peripheral blood. This TCR derives from a woman in her seventies with active or convalescent COVID-19.

CDR3 nucleotides: TGTGCCAGCAGGGCCGGGACAGGGCCTAACAATGAGCAGTTCTTC. It is translated as CASRAGTGPNNEQFF. This chain uses TRBV6-5 with TRBJ2-1, with 9 bases identical to TRBD1. Germline lookup yields CDR1 MNHEY and CDR2 SVGAGI. The CDR3 consists of 15 residues. Germline trimming cut 6 bases from V and 5 bases from J; bases unmatched to any gene: 8.